This TCR beta chain was profiled in a study of cytomegalovirus exposure and HLA in healthy donors. Findings and caveats of the study: Researchers left out some V segments, among them TRBV6-2 and TRBV6-3, as indistinguishable. In a later analysis, several top co-occurrence clusters appeared linked to parvovirus B19, influenza, CMV and Epstein-Barr virus. Later analysis identified a missense DCLRE1C variant that was linked to TCR beta V- and J-gene trimming.

13 Jbeta primers and 60 Vbeta primers were used for the PCR. Sequenced by immunoSEQ multiplex PCR; TCRdb stores in-frame clones only, minus some. The repertoire has 190,000 or so clones, 80% of them found once; the top ten carry under 0.75%. In the case of this clone: Antigen unknown.

Trimming pared 4 bases from V and 3 bases from J, leaving 17 bases between. The CDR3 runs to 16 residues. CDR1 SGHNT and CDR2 YYREEE come from the germline V gene (reference sequence). All donors participated as healthy donors of bone marrow. V and J are TRBV5-4 and TRBJ1-5; D not resolved. The receptor comes from a boy between 5 and 17 years old in good health and CMV-seronegative. The sequenced material came from PBMCs. Written as DNA, the CDR3 is TGTGCCAGCAGCCCTAAGGCGGGGAATATCAATCAGCCCCAGCATTTT. The encoded protein is CASSPKAGNINQPQHF.